These 23 T cell receptor beta chains came from one sample sequenced in a study of T cells in localized non-small cell lung cancer. Clones were read by immunoSEQ multiplex PCR, and TCRdb kept only the in-frame ones, dropping some. This repertoire shows 48,000 or so clones, around 77% found once; its top ten account for about 17%. Sequencing was performed on peripheral blood, taken before any cancer treatment. The receptor source for this set is a man between 40 and 70 years old with stage I squamous cell lung carcinoma.

The chain employs TRBV27 and TRBJ2-6; D might be TRBD1 or TRBD2, each matching 5 bases. The CDR3 has 17 residues. From germline, CDR1 is MNHEY and CDR2 SMNVEV (reference sequence). The ends were cut back, 5 bases at V and 1 base at J, with 15 bases in the middle. CDR3 nucleotide sequence: TGTGCCAGCAGTGCGGTGGGGGAGCTTTCTGGGGCCAACGTCCTGACTTTC. This translates into CASSAVGELSGANVLTF.

J is TRBJ2-1 and V is TRBV7-2; 7 bases are a match to TRBD1. Germline assignment: CDR1 SGHTA and CDR2 FQGNSA. The CDR3 loop spans 12 amino acids. V lost 5 bases and J lost 10; bases outside the gene matches: 5. The CDR3 here is CASSRAGGEQFF. CDR3 bases: TGTGCCAGCAGCCGTGCAGGGGGAGAGCAGTTCTTC.

The sample holds a few counts of this clone. The chain has TRBV2 and TRBJ2-6, with D perhaps matching TRBD1 or TRBD2 (6 bases each). This CDR3 is 15 amino acids long. From germline, CDR1 is SNHLY and CDR2 FYNNEI. The CDR3 DNA reads as TGTGCAAGGGGGGTTAGGGACGCTGGGGCCAACGTCCTGACTTTC. The encoded protein is CARGVRDAGANVLTF.

This clone was seen a handful of times. The chain employs TRBV19 and TRBJ2-5; TRBD2 might be the D (6 bases). Germline loops: CDR1 LNHDA, CDR2 SQIVND (reference sequence). The V and J ends lost 4 bases and 2 bases respectively, with 11 bases between them. The CDR3 contains 14 residues. The CDR3 bases are TGTGCCAGTAGTAAAGTAGGAGGGCAAGAGACCCAGTACTTC. Translating it yields CASSKVGGQETQYF.

This clone is medium-sized within its sample. J is TRBJ1-2 and V is TRBV7-9, with 9 bases that match TRBD1. V shed 0 bases and J 2 bases; nucleotides not matched to a gene: 10. The CDR3 spans 18 residues. Germline V lookup: CDR1 SEHNR, CDR2 FQNEAQ (reference sequence). The CDR3 nucleotides read TGTGCCAGCAGCTTAGCGGGACAGGGCATATCTCCGAACTATGGCTACACCTTC. This encodes CASSLAGQGISPNYGYTF. Full variable domain (rest looked up from reference TRBV7-9 and TRBJ1-2): DTGVSQNPRHKITKRGQNVTFRCDPISEHNRLYWYRQTLGQGPEFLTYFQNEAQLEKSRLLSDRFSAERPKGSFSTLEIQRTEQGDSAMYLCASSLAGQGISPNYGYTFGSGTRLTVV.

The CDR3 DNA sequence: TGTGCCAGCTCACCACCTCAGGGGGGCCTGGGCGAGCAGTACTTC. Amino acids: CASSPPQGGLGEQYF. The chain joins TRBV18 to TRBJ2-7, with TRBD1 as a possible D gene (7 bases). The CDR3 has 15 residues. Germline loops: CDR1 KGHSH, CDR2 LQKENI. V was shortened by 0 bases and J by 6 bases, with 15 bases between the two germline ends.

V and J are TRBV6-6 and TRBJ1-5, with a possible D match to TRBD1 (5 bases). CDR1 MNHNY and CDR2 SVGAGI come from the germline V gene (reference sequence). Trimming took 6 bases from V and 4 from J, leaving 16 bases between them. CDR3 size: 15 residues. CDR3 in amino acids: CASSLRENRNQPQHF. The CDR3 region has the DNA TGTGCCAGCAGCCTACGAGAGAACAGGAATCAGCCCCAGCATTTT.

V and J are TRBV19 and TRBJ2-5; TRBD1 might be the D (6 bases). The CDR3 has 14 residues. The germline V gene has CDR1 LNHDA and CDR2 SQIVND (reference sequence). The V end was cut by 6 bases, the J end by 5 bases, with 16 bases between. CDR3 sequence reads: CASSRVQGTETQYF. The CDR3 DNA reads TGTGCCAGTAGCCGCGTCCAGGGGACGGAGACCCAGTACTTC.

The chain links TRBV29-1 to TRBJ2-5; no clear D gene. V was cut by 7 bases and J by 4 bases, with 10 bases left in between. Germline assignment: CDR1 SQVTM and CDR2 ANQGSEA. CDR3 size: 11 residues. The CDR3 region has the DNA TGCAGCGGGGTAGAAGGAGAGACCCAGTACTTC. It encodes CSGVEGETQYF.

This clone was picked up one time. The chain recombines TRBV7-2 with TRBJ2-3; tentatively, D is TRBD2 (5 bases). V lost 2 bases to trimming and J lost 5 bases, with 8 bases between them. This CDR3 is 13 amino acids long. The germline V gene has CDR1 SGHTA and CDR2 FQGNSA. The CDR3 DNA sequence: TGTGCCAGCAGCTTAAATAGCGAAGATACGCAGTATTTT. Protein product: CASSLNSEDTQYF.

The V and J genes are TRBV3-1 (or the pseudogene TRBV3-2) and TRBJ2-7; D remains unclear. CDR1 is LGHDT and CDR2 is YNNKEL in the germline V gene (reference sequence). V shed 5 bases and J shed 4 bases, with 0 bases lying between them. This CDR3 comprises 9 residues. The CDR3 bases are TGTGCCAGCAGCTACGAGCAGTACTTC. Protein product: CASSYEQYF.

In its sample, this clone was seen a few times. The chain has TRBV11-2 and TRBJ1-4; D remains ambiguous. Germline lookup yields CDR1 SGHAT and CDR2 FQNNGV. Trimming cost V 0 bases and J 7 bases, with 12 bases left between them. CDR3 length: 15 residues. The CDR3 loop reads CASSLEVARGEKLFF. The CDR3 nucleotides read TGTGCCAGCAGCTTAGAAGTGGCGCGGGGTGAAAAACTGTTTTTT. The full variable domain, its missing parts supplied by reference TRBV11-2 and TRBJ1-4, is EAGVAQSPRYKIIEKRQSVAFWCNPISGHATLYWYQQILGQGPKLLIQFQNNGVVDDSQLPKDRFSAERLKGVDSTLKIQPAKLEDSAVYLCASSLEVARGEKLFFGSGTQLSVL.

The V call is TRBV28, the J call TRBJ1-4; maybe TRBD1 (5 bases). The CDR3 has 13 residues. The germline gives CDR1 MDHEN, CDR2 SYDVKM. Trimming took 9 bases from V and 8 from J, leaving 16 bases between them. CDR3 in amino acids: CASGTPAKEKLFF. The CDR3 DNA reads as TGTGCCAGTGGGACGCCGGCGAAGGAAAAACTGTTTTTT.

The chain has TRBV25-1 and TRBJ1-1; possible D gene TRBD1, 6 bases. The V gene's germline CDR1 is MGHDK and CDR2 SYGVNS. V lost 6 bases and J lost 8, with 16 bases in between. This CDR3 is built from 13 residues. CDR3 DNA sequence: TGTGCCAGCAGAGCATCAGGGGCCGGGGAAGCTTTCTTT. It encodes CASRASGAGEAFF.

The chain recombines TRBV2 with TRBJ1-4; D is perhaps TRBD1 (5 bases). Trimming removed 6 bases at V and 4 bases at J, with 12 bases between. The V gene's germline CDR1 is SNHLY and CDR2 FYNNEI. The CDR3 has 14 amino acids. The CDR3 protein is CASRREGVNEKLFF. Here the CDR3 DNA reads TGTGCCAGCAGGAGGGAAGGGGTTAATGAAAAACTGTTTTTT.

This chain connects TRBV6-5 to TRBJ2-7, with D maybe TRBD1 (6 bases). Trimming shortened V by 6 bases and J by 1 base, and 13 bases separated the two germline ends. Looked up from germline, CDR1 is MNHEY and CDR2 is SVGAGI. This CDR3 has 14 amino acids. The CDR3 loop reads CASSSRGFSYEQYF. Here the CDR3 DNA reads TGTGCCAGCAGCTCAAGGGGGTTTTCCTACGAGCAGTACTTC.

This clone has only one observation. This chain joins TRBV5-4 and TRBJ2-3; TRBD2 aligns across 8 bases. CDR3 length equals 18 residues. Looked up from germline, CDR1 is SGHNT and CDR2 is YYREEE (reference sequence). The V segment lost 6 bases and the J segment 4 bases; nucleotides outside the gene matches: 19. Here the CDR3 reads CASTMRWRGAPLPDTQYF. CDR3 nucleotides: TGTGCCAGCACTATGAGATGGCGGGGGGCACCACTCCCAGATACGCAGTATTTT.

The rearrangement links TRBV7-9 to TRBJ1-6, with D perhaps matching TRBD1 (5 bases). The germline V gene encodes CDR1 SEHNR and CDR2 FQNEAQ (reference sequence). Trimming removed 4 bases from V and 8 bases from J, with 9 bases in between. The CDR3 spans 13 residues. CDR3: CASSWDADSPLHF. The CDR3 nucleotides are TGTGCCAGCAGCTGGGACGCGGATTCACCCCTCCACTTT. The variable domain in full, with the rest retrieved from reference TRBV7-9 and TRBJ1-6, is DTGVSQNPRHKITKRGQNVTFRCDPISEHNRLYWYRQTLGQGPEFLTYFQNEAQLEKSRLLSDRFSAERPKGSFSTLEIQRTEQGDSAMYLCASSWDADSPLHFGNGTRLTVT.

The V call is TRBV15, the J call TRBJ1-1, with TRBD1 matching over 9 bases. This CDR3 comprises 14 residues. The V gene's germline CDR1 is LNHNV and CDR2 YYDKDF (reference sequence). Losses at the gene ends were 8 bases for V and 5 bases for J; bases not matched to a gene: 9. The CDR3 is CATSRETGGTEAFF. Here the CDR3 DNA reads TGTGCCACCTCCCGAGAGACAGGGGGAACTGAAGCTTTCTTT.

V and J are TRBV19 and TRBJ2-2; no clear D. Deletions cut 3 bases from V and 2 bases from J, with 7 bases between. The CDR3 has 14 amino acids. Germline loops: CDR1 LNHDA, CDR2 SQIVND (reference sequence). The CDR3 is CASSIERNTGELFF. The CDR3 region has the DNA TGTGCCAGTAGTATCGAACGAAACACCGGGGAGCTGTTTTTT.

This clone was recorded once. The chain carries TRBV19 and TRBJ1-5, with no clear D. With 3 bases removed from V and 4 bases from J, the gap between germline ends came to 7 bases. Looked up from germline, CDR1 is LNHDA and CDR2 is SQIVND (reference sequence). The CDR3 has 13 residues. The CDR3 is CASSMNENQPQHF. The CDR3 coding sequence is TGTGCCAGTAGTATGAATGAGAATCAGCCCCAGCATTTT.

This chain links TRBV29-1 with TRBJ2-2, with 7 nucleotides matching TRBD1. The germline V gene encodes CDR1 SQVTM and CDR2 ANQGSEA. The CDR3 extends over 15 amino acids. The J segment lost 3 bases and the V segment lost 7 bases, leaving 11 bases of the junction unmatched. The CDR3 DNA sequence: TGCAGCGCGACTCGACAGGGTTCCCACACCGGGGAGCTGTTTTTT. Its protein is CSATRQGSHTGELFF.

The CDR3 sequence: CASSGQTGMIDTQYF. In DNA form, the CDR3 reads TGTGCCAGCAGTGGCCAGACAGGGATGATCGATACGCAGTATTTT. The chain combines TRBV6-1 with TRBJ2-3, with TRBD1 matching 7 bases. Trimming at V came to 4 bases and at J to 6 bases, leaving 10 bases not matched to a gene. Germline V gives CDR1 MNHNS, CDR2 SASEGT. The CDR3 runs 15 residues.